The sequence of this T cell receptor beta chain was determined in a study of T-cell reconstitution after alpha-beta-depleted transplantation in children. The ends lost 3 bases at V and 8 bases at J; junction bases unmatched: 5. This CDR3 is 14 amino acids long. CDR1 and CDR2 from the germline V gene are SNHLY and FYNNEI. This clonotype was picked up a small number of times. Molecular barcoding with unique molecular identifiers was used for the TCRbeta library. Each CDR3 protein gets one entry after TCRdb re-called the PCR reads with MiXCR. The sample consists of about 540,000 distinct CDR3 sequences, 15% to 20% of them appearing once.

Specimen: PBMCs from the stem cell graft donor, collected from the stem cell graft. This chain links TRBV2 with TRBJ2-1; 9 bases are shared with TRBD1. The TCR originated in a human donor who donated a stem cell graft to a child with acute lymphoblastic leukemia. The CDR3 reads CASSDGRTGDEQFF. The CDR3 bases are TGTGCCAGCAGTGACGGACGGACAGGGGATGAGCAGTTCTTC. The whole variable domain, remainder taken from reference TRBV2 and TRBJ2-1, is EPEVTQTPSHQVTQMGQEVILRCVPISNHLYFYWYRQILGQKVEFLVSFYNNEISEKSEIFDDQFSVERPDGSNFTLKIRSTKLEDSAMYFCASSDGRTGDEQFFGPGTRLTVL.